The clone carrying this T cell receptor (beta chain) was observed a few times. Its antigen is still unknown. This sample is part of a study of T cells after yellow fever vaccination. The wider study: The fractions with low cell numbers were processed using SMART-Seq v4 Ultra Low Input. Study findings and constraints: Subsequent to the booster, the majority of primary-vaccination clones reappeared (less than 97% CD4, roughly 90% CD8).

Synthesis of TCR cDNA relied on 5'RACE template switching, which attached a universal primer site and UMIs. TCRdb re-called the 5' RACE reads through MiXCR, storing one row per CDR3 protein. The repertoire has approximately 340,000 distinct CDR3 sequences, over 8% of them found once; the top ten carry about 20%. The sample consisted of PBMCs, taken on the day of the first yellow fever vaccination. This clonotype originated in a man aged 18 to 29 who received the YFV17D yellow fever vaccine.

CDR3 amino acids: CASSSGTGGIGAQHF. The CDR3 nucleotides read TGTGCCAGCAGCTCTGGGACAGGGGGGATCGGGGCCCAGCATTTT. The V gene is TRBV5-5, the J gene TRBJ1-5; TRBD1 matches 11 bases. Germline V gene data show CDR1 as SGHKS and CDR2 as YYEKEE (reference sequence). This CDR3 region has 15 residues. Trimming took 3 bases from V and 11 from J; bases not matched to a gene: 10.